This T cell receptor (beta chain) was captured by sequencing in a study of beta chain features in type 1 diabetes. As for the study in general: Age, gender and cell yields were alike across patients and healthy donors. Whole-study findings and limits: Patients with Type 1 diabetes showed moderately but significantly shorter TCRB CDR3s in all four CD4+ subsets.

For this clone: The antigen remains unidentified.

The sequenced template was cDNA made from the entire isolated RNA. Measured with immunoSEQ multiplex PCR; TCRdb has only the in-frame clones, and not every one. The data contain 350,000 or so clones, 15% to 20% of them singletons. This CDR3 comprises 13 residues. In germline, CDR1 is SNHLY, CDR2 FYNNEI. V dropped 6 bases and J dropped 2 bases, with 10 bases sitting between them. Sequencing was done on a sample of naive CD4+ T cells from blood. The chain links TRBV2 to TRBJ1-2, with TRBD1 as a possible D gene (5 bases). The TCR originated in a woman aged 18-29 years in good health. CDR3 DNA: TGTGCCAGCAGGGGGCCAGACAACTATGGCTACACCTTC. It encodes CASRGPDNYGYTF.